This is a list of T cell receptor beta chains from one sample in a study of blood T cells in healthy people across ages. MiXCR was run by TCRdb on the 5' RACE reads, yielding one entry per CDR3 protein. The data show 800,000 or so distinct CDR3 sequences, 20% to 25% seen once. These same records also appear under a second study, on T cells of mothers and their children.

Sequences were obtained from blood. The receptors were gathered from a boy between 10 and 17 years old in good health. Both conserved end residues are part of each CDR3. The D gene is left open where the match is weak. A clone size is listed for some rows: how often the clone was seen (once, few, many), or a class if it is expanded.

TRBJ2-6 few TRBD2 TRBV9 CASSPLAGGSSGANVLTF TGTGCCAGCAGCCCCCTAGCGGGAGGAAGCTCTGGGGCCAACGTCCTGACTTTC
TRBJ2-1 many TRBD1 TRBV7-2 CASSLVGGTGERGEQFF TGTGCCAGCAGCTTAGTAGGGGGGACAGGAGAGAGAGGTGAGCAGTTCTTC
TRBJ2-3 - - TRBV7-2 CASSRERVTQYF TGTGCCAGCAGCCGTGAGAGAGTTACGCAGTATTTT
TRBJ2-4 few - TRBV5-1 CASSPANRALRVVDIQYF TGCGCCAGCAGCCCGGCTAACAGGGCCTTAAGGGTAGTGGACATTCAGTACTTC
TRBJ2-7 - - TRBV6-2/TRBV6-3 CATWVRGNYEQYF TGTGCCACCTGGGTTCGGGGAAACTACGAGCAGTACTTC
TRBJ2-1 - - TRBV5-6 CASSLSQGPYNEQFF TGTGCCAGCAGCTTGAGCCAGGGCCCCTACAATGAGCAGTTCTTC
TRBJ2-1 few - TRBV4-3 CASSQEGGVYNEQFF TGCGCCAGCAGCCAAGAAGGGGGGGTCTACAATGAGCAGTTCTTC
TRBJ1-4 few - TRBV14 CASSQDLGIGKLFF TGTGCCAGCAGCCAAGATTTAGGGATCGGAAAACTGTTTTTT
TRBJ2-2 few - TRBV29-1 CSVVGPAGLATGELFF TGCAGCGTTGTAGGTCCGGCAGGGTTGGCCACCGGGGAGCTGTTTTTT
TRBJ2-7 - - TRBV2 CASGITGTSYEQYF TGTGCCAGCGGTATTACAGGGACTTCCTACGAGCAGTACTTC
TRBJ2-1 - TRBD2 TRBV20-1 CSAMGLADNEQFF TGCAGTGCTATGGGACTAGCCGACAATGAGCAGTTCTTC
TRBJ2-3 - TRBD2 TRBV20-1 CSTTSGKTDTQYF TGCAGTACGACTAGCGGGAAAACAGATACGCAGTATTTT
TRBJ2-7 - - TRBV27 CASSLSTVSYEQYF TGTGCCAGCAGTTTGTCGACAGTCTCCTACGAGCAGTACTTC
TRBJ1-2 - TRBD1 TRBV20-1 CSARRGEMGQGPRGYTF TGCAGTGCTAGACGAGGGGAGATGGGACAGGGGCCTCGGGGCTACACCTTC
TRBJ2-1 - - TRBV5-1 CASSFGTATYNEQFF TGCGCCAGCAGCTTCGGGACGGCGACCTACAATGAGCAGTTCTTC
TRBJ2-3 - TRBD2 TRBV5-4 CASSIGLAGDGTQYF TGTGCCAGCAGCATCGGACTAGCGGGGGATGGTACGCAGTATTTT
TRBJ2-2 - - TRBV7-9 CASSPQTGELFF TGTGCCAGCAGCCCACAAACCGGGGAGCTGTTTTTT
TRBJ2-7 - - TRBV6-5 CASSIERNSYEQYF TGTGCCAGCAGTATAGAGCGGAACTCCTACGAGCAGTACTTC
TRBJ1-6 - - TRBV5-1 CASSGGSSYNSPLHF TGCGCCAGCAGTGGGGGTAGCTCCTATAATTCACCCCTCCACTTT
TRBJ2-1 - TRBD1 TRBV4-1 CVSSRGGISGEQFF TGTGTCAGCAGCCGAGGGGGCATATCCGGTGAGCAGTTCTTC
TRBJ2-5 few - TRBV25-1 CASSAKGETQYF TGTGCCAGCAGTGCCAAGGGGGAGACCCAGTACTTC
TRBJ2-3 - - TRBV5-4 CASSLARVWREDETDTQYF TGTGCCAGCAGCTTGGCCCGGGTGTGGCGGGAAGACGAAACAGATACGCAGTATTTT
TRBJ1-4 - - TRBV24-1 CATSADAANEKLFF TGTGCCACCAGTGCCGATGCAGCTAATGAAAAACTGTTTTTT
TRBJ2-4 few - TRBV20-1 CSAPEKEKNIQYF TGCAGTGCCCCTGAAAAAGAAAAAAACATTCAGTACTTC
TRBJ2-1 - - TRBV7-2 CASSRTGTSEQFF TGTGCCAGCAGCCGAACGGGGACTTCTGAGCAGTTCTTC
TRBJ2-1 - - TRBV6-5 CASSYSTEQFF TGTGCCAGCAGTTACTCGACAGAGCAGTTCTTC
TRBJ2-2 few - TRBV10-3 CAISANLGGQGAGELFF TGTGCCATCAGTGCCAATCTGGGGGGCCAGGGTGCCGGGGAGCTGTTTTTT
TRBJ2-5 - - TRBV7-2 CASSLGQAPRSGLETQYF TGTGCCAGCAGCTTAGGGCAGGCCCCTCGTTCCGGTTTAGAGACCCAGTACTTC
TRBJ2-3 many TRBD1 TRBV7-3 CASSSGTGYSTDTQYF TGTGCCAGCAGCTCCGGGACAGGCTATAGCACAGATACGCAGTATTTT
TRBJ2-7 - TRBD1 TRBV7-2 CASSLYWDSEGGEQYF TGTGCCAGCAGCTTGTACTGGGACAGCGAAGGGGGCGAGCAGTACTTC
TRBJ1-3 - TRBD1 TRBV5-1 CASSRDRGAGSTIYF TGCGCCAGCAGCCGTGACAGGGGAGCTGGAAGCACCATATATTTT
TRBJ2-6 - - TRBV19 CASMGPLRGANVLTF TGTGCCAGTATGGGGCCCCTGAGAGGGGCCAACGTCCTGACTTTC